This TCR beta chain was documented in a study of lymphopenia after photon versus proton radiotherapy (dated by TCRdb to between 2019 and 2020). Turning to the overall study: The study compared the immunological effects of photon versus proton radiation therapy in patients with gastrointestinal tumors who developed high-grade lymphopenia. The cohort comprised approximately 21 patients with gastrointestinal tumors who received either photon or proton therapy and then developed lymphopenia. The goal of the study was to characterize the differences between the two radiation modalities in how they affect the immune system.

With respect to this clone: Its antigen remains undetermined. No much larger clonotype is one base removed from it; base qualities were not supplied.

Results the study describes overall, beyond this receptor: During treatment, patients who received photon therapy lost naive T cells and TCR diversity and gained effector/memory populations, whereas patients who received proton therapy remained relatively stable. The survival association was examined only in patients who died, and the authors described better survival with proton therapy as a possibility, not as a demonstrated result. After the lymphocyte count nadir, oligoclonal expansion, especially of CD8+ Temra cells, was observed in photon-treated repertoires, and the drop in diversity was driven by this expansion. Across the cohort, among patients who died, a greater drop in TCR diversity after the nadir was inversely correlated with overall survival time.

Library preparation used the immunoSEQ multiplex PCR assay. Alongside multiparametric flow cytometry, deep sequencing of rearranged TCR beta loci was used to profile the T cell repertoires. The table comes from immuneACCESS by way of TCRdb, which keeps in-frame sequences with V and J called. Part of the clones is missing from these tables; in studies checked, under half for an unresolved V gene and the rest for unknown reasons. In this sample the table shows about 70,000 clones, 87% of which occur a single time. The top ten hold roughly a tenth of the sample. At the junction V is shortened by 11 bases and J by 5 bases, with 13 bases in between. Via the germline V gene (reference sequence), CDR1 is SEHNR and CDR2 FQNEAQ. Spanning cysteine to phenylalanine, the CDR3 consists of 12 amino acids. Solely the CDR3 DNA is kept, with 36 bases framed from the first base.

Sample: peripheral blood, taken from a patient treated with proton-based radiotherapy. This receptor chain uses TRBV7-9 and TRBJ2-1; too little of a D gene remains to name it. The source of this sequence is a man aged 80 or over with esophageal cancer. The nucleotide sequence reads TGTGCCGGATTGACACCTAACAATGAGCAGTTCTTC. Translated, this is CAGLTPNNEQFF. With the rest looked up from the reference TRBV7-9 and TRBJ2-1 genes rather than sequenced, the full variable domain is DTGVSQNPRHKITKRGQNVTFRCDPISEHNRLYWYRQTLGQGPEFLTYFQNEAQLEKSRLLSDRFSAERPKGSFSTLEIQRTEQGDSAMYLCAGLTPNNEQFFGPGTRLTVL.